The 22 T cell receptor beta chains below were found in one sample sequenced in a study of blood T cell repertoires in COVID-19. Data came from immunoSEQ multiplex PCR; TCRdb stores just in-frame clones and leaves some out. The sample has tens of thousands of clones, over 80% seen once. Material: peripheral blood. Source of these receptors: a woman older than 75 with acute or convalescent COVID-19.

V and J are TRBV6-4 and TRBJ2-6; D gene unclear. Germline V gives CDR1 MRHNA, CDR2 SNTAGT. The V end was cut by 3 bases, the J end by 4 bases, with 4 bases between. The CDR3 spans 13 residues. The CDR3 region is CASSESGANVLTF. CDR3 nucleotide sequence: TGTGCCAGCAGTGAATCGGGGGCCAACGTCCTGACTTTC.

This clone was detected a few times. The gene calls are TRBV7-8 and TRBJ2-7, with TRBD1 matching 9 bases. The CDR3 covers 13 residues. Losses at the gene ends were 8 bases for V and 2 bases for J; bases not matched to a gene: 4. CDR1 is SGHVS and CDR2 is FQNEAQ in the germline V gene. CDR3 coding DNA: TGTGCCAGCGGGGGGGACAGGGCCTACGAGCAGTACTTC. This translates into CASGGDRAYEQYF.

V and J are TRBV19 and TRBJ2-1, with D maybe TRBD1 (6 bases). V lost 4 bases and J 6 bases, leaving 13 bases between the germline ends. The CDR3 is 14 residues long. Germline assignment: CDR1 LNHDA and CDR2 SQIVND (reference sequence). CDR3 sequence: CASSTQPGVNEQFF. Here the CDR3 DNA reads TGTGCCAGTAGTACCCAGCCAGGGGTCAATGAGCAGTTCTTC.

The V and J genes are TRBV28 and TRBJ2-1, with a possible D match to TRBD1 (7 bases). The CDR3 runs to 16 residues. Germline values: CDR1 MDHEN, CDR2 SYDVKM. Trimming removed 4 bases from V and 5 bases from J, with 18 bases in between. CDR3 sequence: CASSSAGRQGHNEQFF. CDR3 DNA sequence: TGTGCCAGCAGTTCCGCGGGGAGACAGGGCCACAATGAGCAGTTCTTC.

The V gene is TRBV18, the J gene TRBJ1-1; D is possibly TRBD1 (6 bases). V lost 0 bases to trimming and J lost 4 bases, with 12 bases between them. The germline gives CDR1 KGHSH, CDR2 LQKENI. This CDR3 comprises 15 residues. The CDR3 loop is CASSPPSGDPTEAFF. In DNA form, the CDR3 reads TGTGCCAGCTCACCACCGTCAGGGGATCCCACTGAAGCTTTCTTT.

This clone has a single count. CDR3 amino acids: CASSLGMVGLAGGNTGELFF. CDR3 nucleotides: TGTGCCAGCAGCTTGGGGATGGTGGGACTAGCGGGAGGAAACACCGGGGAGCTGTTTTTT. The chain employs TRBV5-4 and TRBJ2-2; 15 bases match TRBD2. Germline lookup yields CDR1 SGHNT and CDR2 YYREEE (reference sequence). There are 20 residues in the CDR3. V gave up 0 bases and J gave up 2 bases; unmatched junction bases: 8.

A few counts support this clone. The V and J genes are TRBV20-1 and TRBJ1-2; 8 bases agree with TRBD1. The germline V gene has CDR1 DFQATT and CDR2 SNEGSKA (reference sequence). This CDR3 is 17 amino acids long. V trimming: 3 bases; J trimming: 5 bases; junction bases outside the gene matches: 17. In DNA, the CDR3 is TGCAGTGCTAGTCCGGGGAGGGTGAGACAGGGGATTTATGGCTACACCTTC. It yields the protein CSASPGRVRQGIYGYTF.

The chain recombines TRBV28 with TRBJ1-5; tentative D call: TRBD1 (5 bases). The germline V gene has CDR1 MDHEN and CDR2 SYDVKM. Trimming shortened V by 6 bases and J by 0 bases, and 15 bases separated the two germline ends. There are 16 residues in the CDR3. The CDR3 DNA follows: TGTGCCAGCAGACCTAGACACAGGTATAGCAATCAGCCCCAGCATTTT. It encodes CASRPRHRYSNQPQHF. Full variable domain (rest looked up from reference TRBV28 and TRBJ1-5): DVKVTQSSRYLVKRTGEKVFLECVQDMDHENMFWYRQDPGLGLRLIYFSYDVKMKEKGDIPEGYSVSREKKERFSLILESASTNQTSMYLCASRPRHRYSNQPQHFGDGTRLSIL.

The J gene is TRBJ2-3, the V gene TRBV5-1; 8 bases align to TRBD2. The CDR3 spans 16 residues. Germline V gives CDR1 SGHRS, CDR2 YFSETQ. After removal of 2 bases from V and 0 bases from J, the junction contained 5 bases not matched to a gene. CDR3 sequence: CASSLRAGASTDTQYF. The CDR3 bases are TGCGCCAGCAGCTTACGAGCGGGAGCTAGCACAGATACGCAGTATTTT. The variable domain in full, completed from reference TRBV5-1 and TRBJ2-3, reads KAGVTQTPRYLIKTRGQQVTLSCSPISGHRSVSWYQQTPGQGLQFLFEYFSETQRNKGNFPGRFSGRQFSNSRSEMNVSTLELGDSALYLCASSLRAGASTDTQYFGPGTRLTVL.

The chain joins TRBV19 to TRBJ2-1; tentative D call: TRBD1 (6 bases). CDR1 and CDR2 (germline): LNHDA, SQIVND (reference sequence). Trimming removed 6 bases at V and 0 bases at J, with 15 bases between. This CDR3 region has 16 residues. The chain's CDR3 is CASRLGATGSYNEQFF. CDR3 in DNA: TGTGCCAGTAGATTGGGGGCCACGGGCTCCTACAATGAGCAGTTCTTC.

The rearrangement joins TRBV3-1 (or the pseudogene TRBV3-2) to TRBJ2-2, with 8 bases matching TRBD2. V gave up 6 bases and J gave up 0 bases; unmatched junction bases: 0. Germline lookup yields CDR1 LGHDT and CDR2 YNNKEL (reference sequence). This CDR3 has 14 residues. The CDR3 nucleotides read TGTGCCAGCAGTAGCGGGGCGAACACCGGGGAGCTGTTTTTT. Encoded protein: CASSSGANTGELFF.

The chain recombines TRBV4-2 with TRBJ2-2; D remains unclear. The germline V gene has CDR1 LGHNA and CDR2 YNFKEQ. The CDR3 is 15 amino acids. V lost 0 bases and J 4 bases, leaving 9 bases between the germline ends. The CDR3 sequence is CASSQDRSGTGELFF. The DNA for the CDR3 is TGTGCCAGCAGCCAAGATCGGTCTGGCACCGGGGAGCTGTTTTTT.

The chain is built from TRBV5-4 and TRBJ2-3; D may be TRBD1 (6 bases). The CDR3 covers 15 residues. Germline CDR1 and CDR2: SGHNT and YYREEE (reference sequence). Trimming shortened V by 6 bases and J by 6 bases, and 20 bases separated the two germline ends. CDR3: CASNPPGQTGDTQYF. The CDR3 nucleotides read TGTGCCAGCAACCCTCCGGGACAAACGGGGGATACGCAGTATTTT.

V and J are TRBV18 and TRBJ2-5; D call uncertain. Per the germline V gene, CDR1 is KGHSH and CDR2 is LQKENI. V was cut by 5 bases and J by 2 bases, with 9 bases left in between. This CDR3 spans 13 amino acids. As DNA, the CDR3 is TGTGCCAGCTCAACAGCACAGCAAGAGACCCAGTACTTC. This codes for CASSTAQQETQYF.

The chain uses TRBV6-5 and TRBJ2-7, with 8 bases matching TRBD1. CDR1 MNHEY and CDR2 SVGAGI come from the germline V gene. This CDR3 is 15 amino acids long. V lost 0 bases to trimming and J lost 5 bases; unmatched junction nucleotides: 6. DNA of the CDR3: TGTGCCAGCAGTTACTCTGGCGACAGGGGCCACGAGCAGTACTTC. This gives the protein CASSYSGDRGHEQYF.

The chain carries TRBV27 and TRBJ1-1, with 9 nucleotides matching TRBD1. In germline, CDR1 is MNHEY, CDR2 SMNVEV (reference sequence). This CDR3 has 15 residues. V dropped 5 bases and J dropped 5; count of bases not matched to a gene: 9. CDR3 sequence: CASSKLRQGDTEAFF. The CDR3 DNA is TGTGCCAGCAGTAAGCTTAGACAGGGGGATACTGAAGCTTTCTTT.

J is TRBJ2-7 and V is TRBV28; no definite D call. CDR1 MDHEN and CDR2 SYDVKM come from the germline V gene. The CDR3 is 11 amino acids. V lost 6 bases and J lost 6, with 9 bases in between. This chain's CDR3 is CASSQESEQYF. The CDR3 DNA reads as TGTGCCAGCAGCCAAGAGAGCGAGCAGTACTTC.

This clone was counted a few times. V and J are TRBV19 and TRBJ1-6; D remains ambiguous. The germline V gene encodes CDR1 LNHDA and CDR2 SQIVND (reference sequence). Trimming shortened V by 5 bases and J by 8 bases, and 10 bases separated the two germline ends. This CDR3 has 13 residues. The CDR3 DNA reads TGTGCCAGTAGTTCCCAGGTGGATTCACCCCTCCACTTT. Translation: CASSSQVDSPLHF.

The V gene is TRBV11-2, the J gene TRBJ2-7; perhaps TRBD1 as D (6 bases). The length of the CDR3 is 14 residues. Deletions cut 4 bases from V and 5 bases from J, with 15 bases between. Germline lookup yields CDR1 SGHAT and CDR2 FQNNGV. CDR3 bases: TGTGCCAGCAGCTCAAATCAGGGGAAGGACGAGCAGTACTTC. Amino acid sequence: CASSSNQGKDEQYF.

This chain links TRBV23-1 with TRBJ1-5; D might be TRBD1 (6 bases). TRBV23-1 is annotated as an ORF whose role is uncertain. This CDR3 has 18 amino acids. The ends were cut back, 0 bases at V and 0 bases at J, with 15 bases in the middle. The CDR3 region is CASSQSRCWTDSNQPQHF. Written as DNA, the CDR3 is TGCGCCAGCAGTCAATCGAGGTGCTGGACAGATAGCAATCAGCCCCAGCATTTT.

This chain's CDR3 is CASSTLRQGLPYNSPLHF. In DNA, the CDR3 is TGTGCCAGCAGTACCCTTCGACAGGGCTTGCCCTATAATTCACCCCTCCACTTT. This sequence joins TRBV28 and TRBJ1-6; 7 positions agree with TRBD1. The CDR3 consists of 18 residues. V was pared by 5 bases and J by 2 bases, with 12 bases of the junction left unmatched. Germline V CDR1 and CDR2: MDHEN, SYDVKM.

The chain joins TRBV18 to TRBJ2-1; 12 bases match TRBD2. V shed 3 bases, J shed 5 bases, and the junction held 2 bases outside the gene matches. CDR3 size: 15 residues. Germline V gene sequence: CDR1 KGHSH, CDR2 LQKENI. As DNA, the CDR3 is TGTGCCAGCTCACCTCGACTAGCGGGGGACAATGAGCAGTTCTTC. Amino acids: CASSPRLAGDNEQFF.